Below are 7 T cell receptor beta chains sequenced from a single sample in a study of blood T cell repertoires in COVID-19 (dated by TCRdb to between 2020 and 2021). Library method: the immunoSEQ multiplex PCR assay. In TCRdb, the immuneACCESS table is reduced to in-frame sequences with V and J assigned. These tables do not hold every clone; where another copy was compared, an unresolved V gene accounts for under half, and the others remain unexplained. The sample includes around 100,000 clones, with about 91% observed a single time. The top ten clones comprise about 2.5% of the sample. Sequenced material: peripheral blood. The receptor source for this set is a human donor with active COVID-19. The donor label of this sample is uncertain.

This sequence joins TRBV3-1 (or the pseudogene TRBV3-2) and TRBJ1-6; possible D gene TRBD1, 6 bases. The CDR3 loop spans 15 amino acids. Germline CDR1 and CDR2: LGHDT and YNNKEL (reference sequence). V was trimmed by 4 bases and J by 6 bases, leaving 13 bases between them. CDR3 in amino acids: CASSPTGLGNSPLHF. The CDR3 nucleotides read TGTGCCAGCAGCCCTACAGGGTTAGGTAATTCACCCCTCCACTTT.

The gene calls are TRBV2 and TRBJ2-5, with 9 nucleotides matching TRBD1. CDR1 and CDR2 (germline): SNHLY, FYNNEI. Unmatched junction bases numbered 10, after V lost 6 bases and J lost 5 bases. The CDR3 loop spans 15 amino acids. CDR3 residues: CASRERTGVGETQYF. The DNA of the CDR3 is TGTGCCAGCAGGGAGCGGACAGGGGTGGGGGAGACCCAGTACTTC.

J is TRBJ1-6 and V is TRBV5-1, with 9 bases identical to TRBD1. J gave up 8 bases and V 2 bases, and 8 bases lay outside the gene matches. In germline, CDR1 is SGHRS, CDR2 YFSETQ. This CDR3 has 16 residues. In nucleotides, the CDR3 is TGCGCCAGCAGCTTTGGGCCGGGACAGGGAGATTCACCCCTCCACTTT. It codes for CASSFGPGQGDSPLHF.

In this sample, this clone turned up once. The V and J genes are TRBV5-1 and TRBJ1-1, with 9 nucleotides matching TRBD1. CDR3 length: 13 amino acids. Losses at the gene ends were 4 bases for V and 7 bases for J; bases not matched to a gene: 5. CDR1 is SGHRS and CDR2 is YFSETQ in the germline V gene. The CDR3 DNA reads as TGCGCCAGCAGCACGGGACAGGGCGGTGAAGCTTTCTTT. Translated, it gives CASSTGQGGEAFF.

The chain employs TRBV5-4 and TRBJ2-1; 9 bases map to TRBD2. J gave up 10 bases and V 3 bases, and 14 bases lay outside the gene matches. Germline assignment: CDR1 SGHNT and CDR2 YYREEE (reference sequence). The CDR3 covers 16 residues. CDR3 bases: TGTGCCAGCAGCTCCCTGAGGAGCGGGGGGATTTGGGAGCAGTTCTTC. This gives the protein CASSSLRSGGIWEQFF.

The CDR3 here is CASSLASGEETQYF. The CDR3 DNA reads as TGTGCCAGCAGCTTAGCTAGCGGAGAAGAGACCCAGTACTTC. The rearrangement links TRBV7-2 to TRBJ2-5, with D possibly being TRBD2 (6 bases). Deletions cut 0 bases from V and 3 bases from J, with 8 bases between. Germline CDR1 SGHTA, CDR2 FQGNSA. The CDR3 is 14 amino acids.

The rearrangement joins TRBV5-1 to TRBJ2-2, with D possibly being TRBD1 (6 bases). The germline CDR1 and CDR2 sequences are SGHRS and YFSETQ. V dropped 0 bases and J dropped 4 bases, with 13 bases sitting between them. This CDR3 spans 16 amino acids. The CDR3 sequence: CASSLEGTRGTGELFF. The CDR3 DNA sequence: TGCGCCAGCAGCTTGGAGGGGACACGGGGCACCGGGGAGCTGTTTTTT.